The subject of this entry is one TCR beta chain. Sequenced by immunoSEQ multiplex PCR; TCRdb stores in-frame clones only, minus some. The repertoire has about 11,000 clones, around 70% of them found once; the top ten carry less than 45%. This specimen comes from a study of chemoradiotherapy in HPV16-positive cancers. Study information: A couple of HPV16-positive patients' cells yielded candidate HPV-specific clones and common motifs.

Germline V gives CDR1 MDHEN, CDR2 SYDVKM. This CDR3 is 13 amino acids long. The V gene lost 7 bases and the J gene lost 0 bases, with 7 bases spanning the gap. The sequence came from a human donor with HPV-associated anogenital cancer. This specimen was taken from a patient who underwent chemoradiotherapy. The gene calls are TRBV28 and TRBJ1-5; D is ambiguous. CDR3 sequence reads: CASKAVSNQPQHF. Written as DNA, the CDR3 is TGTGCCAGCAAGGCAGTTAGCAATCAGCCCCAGCATTTT.